The 8 T cell receptor beta chains given below trace back to one sample, sequenced in a study of cytomegalovirus exposure and HLA in healthy donors. The repertoire was sequenced with immunoSEQ multiplex PCR; TCRdb's copy has only in-frame clones and lacks some. Of around 60,000 clones listed, roughly 94% are singletons. The sample was PBMCs. Receptors originate from a woman younger than 30 in good health and CMV-seronegative.

The V call is TRBV7-6, the J call TRBJ2-5, with a tentative D call TRBD2 (7 bases). The germline CDR1 and CDR2 sequences are SGHVS and FNYEAQ. Deletions cut 5 bases from V and 2 bases from J, with 15 bases between. The CDR3 is 15 residues long. For the CDR3, the DNA is TGTGCCAGCAGCCAACAACGGGGGGCGCAAGAGACCCAGTACTTC. It translates to CASSQQRGAQETQYF. Looking up the rest from reference TRBV7-6 and TRBJ2-5 gives the full variable domain: GAGVSQSPRYKVTKRGQDVALRCDPISGHVSLYWYRQALGQGPEFLTYFNYEAQQDKSGLPNDRFSAERPEGSISTLTIQRTEQRDSAMYRCASSQQRGAQETQYFGPGTRLLVL.

V is TRBV7-8 and J is TRBJ1-1; TRBD1 aligns across 9 bases. The V and J ends lost 0 bases and 4 bases, in that order; junction bases with no gene match: 6. Germline V gene data show CDR1 as SGHVS and CDR2 as FQNEAQ. The CDR3 sequence is 16 residues long. The CDR3 loop is CASSLARDRVATEAFF. The CDR3 DNA reads as TGTGCCAGCAGCTTAGCCCGGGACAGGGTCGCCACTGAAGCTTTCTTT.

The rearrangement joins TRBV30 to TRBJ2-2; the D is unclear. This CDR3 is 14 amino acids long. Germline lookup yields CDR1 GTSNPN and CDR2 SVGIG (reference sequence). Trimming took off 0 bases at V and 7 bases at J, with 12 bases between the two ends. For the CDR3, the DNA is TGTGCCTGGAGTGTACGAGGATTTAACGGGGAGCTGTTTTTT. Protein product: CAWSVRGFNGELFF.

CDR3 nucleotides: TGTGCCAGCAGCGAAGCGGGAGTCCCCTTCTACGAGCAGTACTTC. Its protein product is CASSEAGVPFYEQYF. V and J are TRBV5-8 and TRBJ2-7; 8 positions agree with TRBD2. The germline V gene encodes CDR1 SGHTS and CDR2 YDEGEE. Trimming took 4 bases from V and 3 from J; bases not matched to a gene: 9. This CDR3 has 15 amino acids.

This clone was seen only a few times. The CDR3 DNA sequence: TGTGCCAGCAGCCCGGGACAGAGCACAGATACGCAGTATTTT. Amino acid sequence: CASSPGQSTDTQYF. The V gene is TRBV7-3, the J gene TRBJ2-3, with TRBD1 matching over 7 bases. The junction had 2 bases not matched to a gene; V was cut back by 5 bases and J by 0 bases. In germline, CDR1 is SGHTA, CDR2 FQGTGA. The CDR3 contains 14 residues.

The rearrangement uses TRBV5-1 and TRBJ2-1; 8 positions agree with TRBD2. The CDR3 has 17 amino acids. The V segment lost 4 bases and the J segment 9 bases; nucleotides outside the gene matches: 18. Germline CDR1 SGHRS, CDR2 YFSETQ. CDR3 coding DNA: TGCGCCAGCAGCATCCGGACTAGCCGGGTTGGGGGCGGTGAGCAGTTCTTC. It is translated as CASSIRTSRVGGGEQFF.

The gene calls are TRBV10-2 and TRBJ1-1; D is undetermined. Germline lookup yields CDR1 WSHSY and CDR2 SAAADI. Trimming cost V 10 bases and J 5 bases, with 14 bases left between them. The CDR3 runs 12 residues. The CDR3 coding sequence is TGCGCCACCTTTGACCTAGGAACTGAAGCTTTCTTT. This gives the protein CATFDLGTEAFF.

The V gene is TRBV4-3, the J gene TRBJ1-1; D gene ambiguous. V was clipped by 0 bases and J by 1 base, with 6 bases between them. The CDR3 is 14 residues long. Germline V gives CDR1 LGHNA, CDR2 YSLEER. CDR3 bases: TGCGCCAGCAGCCAAGATCCGGGGAACACTGAAGCTTTCTTT. Translation: CASSQDPGNTEAFF.